The present TCR beta chain was sequenced within a study of response to subunit inactivated influenza vaccine. In TCRdb, the RT-PCR reads were re-called with MiXCR into one record per CDR3 protein. In the table there are 540,000 or so distinct CDR3 sequences, 10% to 15% of which are singletons. Germline assignment: CDR1 SGHKS and CDR2 YYEKEE (reference sequence). The V and J ends lost 4 bases and 7 bases respectively, with 17 bases between them. This CDR3 contains 15 residues. Sequencing was performed on PBMCs from blood, taken roughly 6 weeks after vaccination. The TCR originated in a man over 45 who received an inactivated influenza vaccine. The rearrangement joins TRBV5-5 to TRBJ1-4; D not certain. CDR3 nucleotide sequence: TGTGCCAGCAGCCTGTACAGAGGGCAAGGTGAAAAACTGTTTTTT. Translated: CASSLYRGQGEKLFF.